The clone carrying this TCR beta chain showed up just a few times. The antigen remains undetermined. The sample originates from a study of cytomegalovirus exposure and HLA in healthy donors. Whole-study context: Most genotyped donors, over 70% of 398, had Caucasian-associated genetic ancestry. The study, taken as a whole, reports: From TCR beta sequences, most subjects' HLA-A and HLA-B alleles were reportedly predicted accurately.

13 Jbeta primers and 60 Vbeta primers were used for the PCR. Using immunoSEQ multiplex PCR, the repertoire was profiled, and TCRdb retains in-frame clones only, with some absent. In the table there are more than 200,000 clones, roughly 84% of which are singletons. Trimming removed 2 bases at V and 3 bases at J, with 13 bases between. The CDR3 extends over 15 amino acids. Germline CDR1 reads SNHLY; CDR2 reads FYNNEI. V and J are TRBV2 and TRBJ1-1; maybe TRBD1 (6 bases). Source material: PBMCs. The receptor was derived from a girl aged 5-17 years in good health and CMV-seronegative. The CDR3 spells CASSELDSGDTEAFF. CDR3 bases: TGTGCCAGCAGTGAATTGGACAGTGGGGACACTGAAGCTTTCTTT.